The present entry profiles one T cell receptor (beta chain) with its context. The data were obtained in a study of blood T cell repertoires in COVID-19. The wider study: The United States, Italy and Spain supplied acute and convalescent COVID-19 samples.

The table came from immunoSEQ multiplex PCR; TCRdb's copy has only in-frame clones and leaves some out. The table shows roughly 66,000 clones, with about 80% occurring only once. Sequences were obtained from peripheral blood. The clonotype originates from a man in his 60s with acute or convalescent COVID-19.

CDR3 coding DNA: TGTGCCAGCAGTGAAGTGAGGGAAGGGGGTGAGCAGTTCTTC. Translation: CASSEVREGGEQFF. The chain couples TRBV2 to TRBJ2-1; D may be TRBD1 (6 bases). Germline V gene lookup returns CDR1 SNHLY and CDR2 FYNNEI. Trimming took off 1 base at V and 9 bases at J, with 13 bases between the two ends. This CDR3 is 14 amino acids long.